This T cell receptor (beta chain) comes out of a study of clonality assessment in lymphoblastic leukemia (dated by TCRdb to between 2018 and 2020). To prepare the library, PCR was applied. Sequencing took place on an Illumina MiSeq. The public reads were quality trimmed at Q25 with fastp and then assembled into clones with MiXCR by TCRdb, keeping productive beta chains. Rows with one shared CDR3 protein collapse into an entry with the most common genes and DNA. The sample yields 240 or so distinct CDR3 sequences; more than 25% were counted once. Around 17% of the sample belongs to the ten largest clones. The CDR1 and CDR2 encoded by the germline V gene are SGDLS and YYNGEE. The CDR3 goes from the cysteine to the phenylalanine over 14 residues. Only the CDR3 DNA stays, 42 bases, in frame from base 1. V loses 3 bases, J loses 7 bases, and the germline ends lie 14 bases apart. This clonotype was seen a handful of times. No antigen is known for it. Per-nucleotide qualities are absent, and no much larger clonotype sits a single base away.

The sequence links TRBV9 to TRBJ1-5; no D gene can be assigned with confidence. The receptor was derived from a human donor with acute lymphoblastic leukemia. The CDR3 protein is CASSATGTQQPQHF. The nucleotide sequence reads TGTGCCAGCAGCGCCACGGGTACCCAACAGCCCCAGCATTTT. The full variable domain, with segments outside the CDR3 supplied by the reference TRBV9 and TRBJ1-5 proteins, appears as DSGVTQTPKHLITATGQRVTLRCSPRSGDLSVYWYQQSLDQGLQFLIQYYNGEERAKGNILERFSAQQFPDLHSELNLSSLELGDSALYFCASSATGTQQPQHFGDGTRLSIL.